This is a list of T cell receptor beta chains from one sample in a study of T cell repertoires in cytomegalovirus infection. These receptors have no known antigen. TCRdb passed the reads through MiXCR, listing each CDR3 protein once. The top ten clones hold 20% of a sample with some 350,000 distinct CDR3 sequences, approximately 32% of them seen once. The sample was cultured PBMCs, taken from culture after CMV antigen stimulation. The receptors stem from a human donor in good health (CMV status not recorded). Some clones in this sample may be carry-over from other donors' samples. Each CDR3 is given with its conserved first and last residue. The D gene is left open where the match is weak. Clone size is stated in some rows and not others, as once, few, many or a class when expanded.

TGTGCCTGCGCGAGGAACTCTGGGGCCAACGTCCTGACTTTC CACARNSGANVLTF TRBJ2-6 . TRBV7-2 many
TGTGCCAGCAGCTTCGGCAGGGGCAATCAGCCCCAGCATTTT CASSFGRGNQPQHF TRBJ1-5 . TRBV7-3 .
TGTGCCAGCAGCTTCCTGGACGAACCGCTACGCTACGAGCAGTACTTC CASSFLDEPLRYEQYF TRBJ2-7 . TRBV7-2 many
TGCAGTGCTAGAGATCTTAACGGAGAGACCCAGTACTTC CSARDLNGETQYF TRBJ2-5 . TRBV20-1 .
TGTGCCACCTTTGACGGGGATAATGGAAAACTGTTTTTT CATFDGDNGKLFF TRBJ1-4 . TRBV28 many
TGTGCCAGCAGCCAAGACACAATCCACGGTGTGCCCCAGCATTTT CASSQDTIHGVPQHF TRBJ1-5 . TRBV7-2 .
TGTGCCAGCAGTTTAAGGATCCGGGACCCAAGGCGCACTGAAGCTTTCTTT CASSLRIRDPRRTEAFF TRBJ1-1 . TRBV28 few
TGCAGTGCTAGAAACGACAGGGTGGCGGGTCAGCCCCAGCATTTT CSARNDRVAGQPQHF TRBJ1-5 TRBD1 TRBV20-1 many
TGTGCCAGCAATAAACGGACCGCAAACTCTAACTATGGCTACACCTTC CASNKRTANSNYGYTF TRBJ1-2 . TRBV28 .
TGTGCCAGCAGTACAGGCGATCTCCCCTACGAGCAGTACTTC CASSTGDLPYEQYF TRBJ2-7 . TRBV6-5 .
TGTGCCAGCAGTCCCTCGAGGCTAGCGAGAGAGACCCAGTACTTC CASSPSRLARETQYF TRBJ2-5 . TRBV28 many
TGTGCCAGCAGCTCAGCGGGAGGGGAAAAACTGTTTTTT CASSSAGGEKLFF TRBJ1-4 . TRBV7-9 .
TGTGCCAGCAGCTTCCGAGGGGTGCAGTACGAGCAGTACTTC CASSFRGVQYEQYF TRBJ2-7 . TRBV7-8 many
TGTGCCAGCAGCTCTGCGGGAGGGGTGGAGACCCAGTACTTC CASSSAGGVETQYF TRBJ2-5 TRBD2 TRBV11-1 .
TGTGCCAGCAGCTTAACAGGGACTAGGAGCTACACCTTC CASSLTGTRSYTF TRBJ1-2 . TRBV7-8 many
TGTGCCAGCAGCTTGCGCGTTTTAGGGCCGGGGAATTCACCCCTCCACTTT CASSLRVLGPGNSPLHF TRBJ1-6 . TRBV7-8 .
TGTGCCAGCAGAACCACAGGGATTAATTCACCCCTCCACTTT CASRTTGINSPLHF TRBJ1-6 . TRBV6-6 .
TGTGCCAGCAGTTTAGTCCCTGGCGGAATTTCACCCCTCCACTTT CASSLVPGGISPLHF TRBJ1-6 . TRBV12-3/TRBV12-4 few
TGTGCCAGCAGCTCGCGGAAGACTAGCGGTCCACGTAATGAGCAGTTCTTC CASSSRKTSGPRNEQFF TRBJ2-1 TRBD2 TRBV7-2 many
TGTGCCAGCAGTTTCGAGTGGGACGGCGGAAACACCATATATTTT CASSFEWDGGNTIYF TRBJ1-3 . TRBV28 .
TGTGCCAGCAGTGAACAGGGATTGAACACTGAAGCTTTCTTT CASSEQGLNTEAFF TRBJ1-1 . TRBV6-1 many
TGTGCCAGCAGTCCATTACAGGGTTTCGGGGATCAGCCCCAGCATTTT CASSPLQGFGDQPQHF TRBJ1-5 . TRBV12-3/TRBV12-4 many